This T cell receptor beta chain appears in the sequencing data of a study of blood T cells in healthy people across ages. The CDR3 comprises 11 residues, both ends counted. Germline V CDR1 and CDR2: ENHRY, SYGVKD. Caucasian individuals from Russia who were healthy and aged 6 to 90 acted as donors. In its sample, this clonotype was seen a few times. It is unclear where the CDR3 begins or ends on the DNA, so no DNA is shown, and the CDR3 is as TCRdb lists it. Next came a second PCR, run for about 7 to 12 cycles, which used a sample-barcoded 5' primer along with a J-beta primer mix. From the 5' RACE reads, TCRdb called clonotypes with MiXCR, one entry per CDR3 protein. The sample contains fewer than 2,000,000 distinct CDR3 sequences, almost 35% of which appear only once.

The chain has TRBV10-3 and TRBJ1-2. This sequence originates from a woman in her 30s in good health. Sequencing was carried out using blood. This CDR3 is CAPQDVYGCTF.